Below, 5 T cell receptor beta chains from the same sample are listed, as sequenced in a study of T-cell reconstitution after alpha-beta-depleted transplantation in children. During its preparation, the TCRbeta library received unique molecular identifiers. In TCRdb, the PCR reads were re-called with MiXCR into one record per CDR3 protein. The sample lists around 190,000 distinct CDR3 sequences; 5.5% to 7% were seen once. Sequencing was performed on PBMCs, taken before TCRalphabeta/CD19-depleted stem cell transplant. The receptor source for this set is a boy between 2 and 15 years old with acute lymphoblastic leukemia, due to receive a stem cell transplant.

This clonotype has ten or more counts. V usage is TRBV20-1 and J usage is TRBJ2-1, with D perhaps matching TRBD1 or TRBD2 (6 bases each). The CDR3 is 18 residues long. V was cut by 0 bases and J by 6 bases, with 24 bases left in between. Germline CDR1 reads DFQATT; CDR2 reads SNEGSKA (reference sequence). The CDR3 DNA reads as TGCAGTGCTAGAGAACCATTTTTTAGGGGGGCGAGGGGCAATGAGCAGTTCTTC. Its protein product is CSAREPFFRGARGNEQFF.

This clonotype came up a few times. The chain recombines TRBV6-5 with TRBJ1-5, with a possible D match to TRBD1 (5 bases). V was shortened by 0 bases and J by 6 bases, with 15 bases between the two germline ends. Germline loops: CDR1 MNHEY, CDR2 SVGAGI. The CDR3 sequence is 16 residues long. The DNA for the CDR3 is TGTGCCAGCAGTTACTCCGCCCAGGGAGTAGGTCAGCCCCAGCATTTT. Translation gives CASSYSAQGVGQPQHF.

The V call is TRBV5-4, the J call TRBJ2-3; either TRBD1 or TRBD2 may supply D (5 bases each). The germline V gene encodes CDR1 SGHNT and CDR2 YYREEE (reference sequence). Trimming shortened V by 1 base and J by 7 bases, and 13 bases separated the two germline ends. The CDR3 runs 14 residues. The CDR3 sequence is CASSLRDRLNTQYF. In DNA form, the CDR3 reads TGTGCCAGCAGCTTGAGGGACCGTTTGAATACGCAGTATTTT.

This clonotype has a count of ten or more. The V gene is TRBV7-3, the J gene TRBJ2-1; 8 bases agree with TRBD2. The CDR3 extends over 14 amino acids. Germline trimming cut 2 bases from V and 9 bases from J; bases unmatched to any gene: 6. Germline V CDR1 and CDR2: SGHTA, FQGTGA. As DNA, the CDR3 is TGTGCCAGCAGCTTACGGGGGGGGCCGGGTGAGCAGTTCTTC. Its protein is CASSLRGGPGEQFF. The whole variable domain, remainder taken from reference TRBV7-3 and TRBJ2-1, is GAGVSQTPSNKVTEKGKYVELRCDPISGHTALYWYRQSLGQGPEFLIYFQGTGAADDSGLPNDRFFAVRPEGSVSTLKIQRTERGDSAVYLCASSLRGGPGEQFFGPGTRLTVL.

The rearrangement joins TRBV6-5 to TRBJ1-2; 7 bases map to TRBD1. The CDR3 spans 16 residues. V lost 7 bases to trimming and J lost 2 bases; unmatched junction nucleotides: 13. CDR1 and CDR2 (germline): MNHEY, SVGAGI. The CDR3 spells CASTHQGTEKNYGYTF. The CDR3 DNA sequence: TGTGCCAGCACCCATCAGGGGACAGAAAAGAACTATGGCTACACCTTC.